This TCR beta chain was identified during a study of blood T cells in healthy people across ages. A J-beta primer mix and a sample-barcoded 5' primer were used in a second PCR of roughly 6 to 12 cycles. TCRdb re-called the 5' RACE reads with MiXCR, one entry per CDR3 protein. The sample has approximately 800,000 distinct CDR3 sequences, roughly 60% seen once; the top ten hold 20% to 25%. Remarks on this clonotype: The junction shows a germline mismatch at one end, possibly a read error.

Germline values: CDR1 MNHEY, CDR2 SMNVEV (reference sequence). The CDR3 sequence is 15 residues long. Sequenced input: blood. The origin of this receptor is a man aged 25 to 45 in good health. The V and J genes are TRBV27 and TRBJ2-4, with D tentatively TRBD1 (8 bases). The CDR3 nucleotides are TGTGTCAGCAGCCCAACAGGGGGGGAGTGGGACATTCAGTACTTC. This translates into CVSSPTGGEWDIQYF.